The text below deals with one TCR beta chain. Germline lookup yields CDR1 DFQATT and CDR2 SNEGSKA (reference sequence). V shed 6 bases and J shed 2 bases, with 9 bases lying between them. This CDR3 spans 12 amino acids. The data were obtained in a study of T cells after yellow fever vaccination. A single record per CDR3 protein comes from TCRdb applying MiXCR to the 5' RACE reads. The profile covers about 340,000 distinct CDR3 sequences, with about 8.7% appearing a single time and about 20% taken by the ten largest. The chain recombines TRBV20-1 with TRBJ2-3; D unclear. The sample in question was PBMCs, obtained on the day of the first yellow fever vaccination. The clonotype was recovered from a man younger than 35 who received the YFV17D yellow fever vaccine. The CDR3 DNA follows: TGCAGTGCCCCACTGAACACAGATACGCAGTATTTT. This translates into CSAPLNTDTQYF.